The 2 T cell receptor beta chains presented below share a single source sample, sequenced in a study of blood T cell repertoires in COVID-19. Method: immunoSEQ multiplex PCR; TCRdb's copy keeps in-frame clones and lacks some. The table has more than 70,000 clones, roughly four fifths seen once; the top ten hold around 29%. The sample was peripheral blood. The origin of the receptors is a human donor in a cohort sampled during active COVID-19.

The gene calls are TRBV6-5 and TRBJ2-1; a possible D gene is TRBD1 (6 bases). V dropped 0 bases and J dropped 7 bases, with 16 bases sitting between them. CDR1 is MNHEY and CDR2 is SVGAGI in the germline V gene. The CDR3 spans 16 residues. DNA for the CDR3: TGTGCCAGCAGTTACTCATATTACAGGGCGCAGAATGAGCAGTTCTTC. Amino acids: CASSYSYYRAQNEQFF.

The rearrangement uses TRBV11-2 and TRBJ2-2; 8 nucleotides line up with TRBD2. The ends lost 5 bases at V and 4 bases at J; junction bases unmatched: 6. The length of the CDR3 is 15 residues. Germline V lookup: CDR1 SGHAT, CDR2 FQNNGV. CDR3 sequence reads: CASSASSGFTGELFF. DNA for the CDR3: TGTGCCAGCAGCGCGTCTAGCGGGTTCACCGGGGAGCTGTTTTTT. The full variable domain, with the rest looked up from reference TRBV11-2 and TRBJ2-2, is EAGVAQSPRYKIIEKRQSVAFWCNPISGHATLYWYQQILGQGPKLLIQFQNNGVVDDSQLPKDRFSAERLKGVDSTLKIQPAKLEDSAVYLCASSASSGFTGELFFGEGSRLTVL.